This T cell receptor beta chain was sequenced for a study of shared clonotypes between healthy human individuals (dated by TCRdb to 2018 to 2020). Regarding the study in general: The cohort included three men and a couple of women between 18 and 49 years of age. For each donor, CD4 naive and CD4 memory were each given three plates, CD8 naive was given two plates, and CD8 memory was given one plate. The study deeply sequenced blood TCR repertoires of about 5 healthy adults to estimate repertoire size and the extent of clonotype sharing between individuals. To increase sequencing depth and limit assay-specific biases, different laboratories used diverse techniques to prepare libraries and sequence TCR repertoires. Between about 0.8 and 9 billion PBMCs per donor were obtained by leukapheresis. On the study overall, not on this receptor specifically: Naive subsets generally had larger estimated clonotype richness than memory subsets did. Sharing across several donors was observed for around 5% of naive CD4, 3.5% of naive CD8, 2% to 2.5% of memory CD4, and around 0.42% of memory CD8 clonotypes. Only blood was sampled, and tissue TCR repertoires likely differ from those in blood. Compared with non-shared clonotypes, the clonotypes found in all four sorted-subset donors had higher generation probabilities. Because the study included a small number of donors, the genetic and exposure-history diversity represented was limited. Pairwise subsampling led to the expectation that sequencing depth would affect the degree of clonotype sharing among donors. Rarefaction of sorted-subset datasets indicated incomplete sequencing despite the large sequencing depth.

From the cysteine up to the phenylalanine, the CDR3 has a length of 13 residues. The sequence is cut down to CDR3 DNA, 39 bases in frame from base 1. The germline V gene encodes CDR1 SGHTA and CDR2 FQGTGA. Trimming removed 0 bases from V and 6 bases from J, leaving 6 bases between the germline ends. Notes on this clone: Its antigen remains unidentified. No much larger clone is present one base from it, and per-base qualities are unavailable. This sample includes further DNA sequences coding for the same CDR3.

The donors were healthy, HIV-negative adults with no recently reported acute infections or vaccinations. Every donor was a Caucasian adult living in Nashville, Tennessee, USA. CD4+ T cells were enriched by magnetic negative selection; naive cells were then positively selected on CD45RA, and the negative fraction formed the memory subset. Blood was collected by leukapheresis, and PBMCs were isolated by Ficoll-Histopaque density gradient centrifugation and then cryopreserved in liquid nitrogen vapor phase. Analytical flow cytometry was used to check the purity and quantity of every magnetically sorted T cell population. Genomic DNA was isolated from every sorted fraction and measured by UV absorbance on a Nanodrop 2000c. Using the deep immunoSEQ assay, multiplex PCR amplified TCR CDR3 regions from genomic DNA. Genomic DNA extracted from each cell subset was distributed evenly over all wells of several immunoSEQ 96-well plates, and each plate served as one replicate. For sorted subsets, each replicate PCR was loaded with about 0.2 ug genomic DNA, equivalent to 30,000 to 35,000 T cell genomes. Purified libraries were measured with a Qubit 3.0 fluorometer, size-checked on a Bioanalyzer 2100, and measured again with the KAPA Library Quantification kit. Every immunoSEQ 96-well plate was sequenced on a separate single-read 150-cycle Illumina NextSeq 550 flow cell. In the authors' own workflow: Because the immunoSEQ output included only junctional sequences and no quality scores, the filtering could not be the same as the filtering used for full-length reads. Sequences were annotated with PyIR, a Python wrapper for IgBLAST v1.9, using IMGT germline references to assign V/J genes and CDR3. Any read was removed if the V/J assignment was weak (E-value above 1e-6), the CDR3 was missing, or the read contained stop codons, out-of-frame junctions, or ambiguous translated residues. V3J clonotypes were defined as sequences sharing an identical inferred V gene, J gene, and CDR3 amino acid sequence. Percentage overlap between repertoires was computed as shared unique clonotypes divided by the size of the smaller repertoire. Repertoire richness was assessed with RTK rarefaction, the Chao1 estimator, and Recon v2.1 estimates of unobserved clonotypes. Generation probabilities were computed with OLGA for all TCRbeta clonotypes obtained by the gDNA method from four donors. TCRdb took over this immuneACCESS table, retaining in-frame rearrangements with V and J assigned. Such tables are incomplete; in checked studies, under half of the missing clones stem from an unresolved V gene, and the remainder is unexplained. Clonal size and the V and J genes are those of that table, whereas D and trimming came from the DNA. This sample comprises about 2.3 million clones, approximately 90% of them detected only once. The ten largest clones represent 0.37% of the sample.

The receptor chain draws on TRBV7-3 and TRBJ2-1; the D gene is possibly TRBD1, with 5 bases matching. This sequence originates from a young man in good health. Some clones in this sample may be carry-over from other donors' samples. The source material was naive CD4+ T cells from PBMCs. The sample's cell subset or site label is to be understood as: CD45RA+ positively selected. This receptor carries the CDR3 CASSLTRVNEQFF. The nucleotides are TGTGCCAGCAGCTTAACCAGGGTCAATGAGCAGTTCTTC.